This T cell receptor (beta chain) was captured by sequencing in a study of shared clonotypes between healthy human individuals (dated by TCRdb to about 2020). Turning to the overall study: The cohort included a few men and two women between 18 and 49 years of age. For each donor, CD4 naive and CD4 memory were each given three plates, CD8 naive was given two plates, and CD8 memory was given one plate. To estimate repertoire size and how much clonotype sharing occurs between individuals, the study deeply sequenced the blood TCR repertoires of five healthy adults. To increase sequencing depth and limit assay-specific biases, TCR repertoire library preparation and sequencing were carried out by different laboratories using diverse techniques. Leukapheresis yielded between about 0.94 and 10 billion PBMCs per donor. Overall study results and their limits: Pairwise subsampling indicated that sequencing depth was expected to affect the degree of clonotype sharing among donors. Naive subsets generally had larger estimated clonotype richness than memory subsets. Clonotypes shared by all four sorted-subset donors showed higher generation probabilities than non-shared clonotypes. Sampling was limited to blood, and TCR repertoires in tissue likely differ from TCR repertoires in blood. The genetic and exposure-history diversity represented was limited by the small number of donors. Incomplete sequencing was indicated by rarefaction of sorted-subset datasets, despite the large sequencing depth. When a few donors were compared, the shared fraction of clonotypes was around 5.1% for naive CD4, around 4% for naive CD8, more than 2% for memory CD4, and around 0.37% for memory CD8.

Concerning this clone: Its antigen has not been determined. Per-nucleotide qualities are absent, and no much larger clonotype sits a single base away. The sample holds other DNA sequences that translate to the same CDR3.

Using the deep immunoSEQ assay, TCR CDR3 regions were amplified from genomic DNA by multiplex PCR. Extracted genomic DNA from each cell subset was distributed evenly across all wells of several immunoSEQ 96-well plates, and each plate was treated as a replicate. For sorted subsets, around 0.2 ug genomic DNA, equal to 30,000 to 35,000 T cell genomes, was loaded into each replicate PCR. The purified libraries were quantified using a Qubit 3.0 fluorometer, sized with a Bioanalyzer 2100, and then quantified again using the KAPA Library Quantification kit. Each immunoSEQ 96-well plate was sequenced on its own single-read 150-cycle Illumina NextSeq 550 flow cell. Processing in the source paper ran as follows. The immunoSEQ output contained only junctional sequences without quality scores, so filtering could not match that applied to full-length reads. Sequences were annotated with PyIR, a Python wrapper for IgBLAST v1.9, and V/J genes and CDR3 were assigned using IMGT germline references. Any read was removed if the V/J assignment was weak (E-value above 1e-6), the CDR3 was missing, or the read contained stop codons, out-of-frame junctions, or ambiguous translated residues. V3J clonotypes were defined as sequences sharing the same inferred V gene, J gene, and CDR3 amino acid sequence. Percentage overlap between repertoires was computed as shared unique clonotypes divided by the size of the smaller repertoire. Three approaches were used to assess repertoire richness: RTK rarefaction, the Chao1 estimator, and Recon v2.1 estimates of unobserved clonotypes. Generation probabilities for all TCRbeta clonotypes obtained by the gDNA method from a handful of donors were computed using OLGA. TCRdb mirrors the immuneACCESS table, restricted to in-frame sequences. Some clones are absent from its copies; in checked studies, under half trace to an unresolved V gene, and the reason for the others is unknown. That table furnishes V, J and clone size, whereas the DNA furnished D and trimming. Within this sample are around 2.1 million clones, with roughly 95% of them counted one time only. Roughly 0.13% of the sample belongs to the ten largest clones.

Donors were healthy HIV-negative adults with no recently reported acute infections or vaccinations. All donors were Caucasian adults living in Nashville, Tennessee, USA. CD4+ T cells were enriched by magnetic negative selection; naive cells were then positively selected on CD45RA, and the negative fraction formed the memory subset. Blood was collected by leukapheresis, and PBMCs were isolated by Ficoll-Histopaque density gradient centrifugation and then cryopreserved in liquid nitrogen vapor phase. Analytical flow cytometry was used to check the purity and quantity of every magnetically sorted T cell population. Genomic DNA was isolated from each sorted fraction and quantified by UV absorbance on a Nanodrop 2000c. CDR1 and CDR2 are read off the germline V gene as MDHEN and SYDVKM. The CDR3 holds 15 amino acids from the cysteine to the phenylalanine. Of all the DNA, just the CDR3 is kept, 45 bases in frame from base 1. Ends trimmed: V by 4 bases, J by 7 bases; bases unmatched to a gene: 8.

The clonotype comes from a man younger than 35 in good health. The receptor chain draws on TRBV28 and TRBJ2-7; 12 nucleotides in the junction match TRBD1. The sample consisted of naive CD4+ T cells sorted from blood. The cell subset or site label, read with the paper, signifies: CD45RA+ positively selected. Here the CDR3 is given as CASSSPGQGAGEQYF. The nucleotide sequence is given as TGTGCCAGCAGTTCACCGGGACAGGGGGCGGGGGAGCAGTACTTC.